This TCR beta chain was obtained from a study of T cells in Graves' hyperthyroidism and ophthalmopathy. Regions amplified from RNA transcripts were the TCR beta CDR3 regions. The study used the HTBI primer set for a first-round RT-PCR of the TCR CDR3. TCRdb reprocessed the multiplex PCR reads via MiXCR and lists one record per CDR3 protein. The sample shows approximately 590,000 distinct CDR3 sequences, about 15% of them seen only once. With respect to this clonotype: Its antigen is currently unknown.

Trimming cost V 6 bases and J 2 bases; bases outside gene matches: 3. This CDR3 region has 13 residues. CDR1 and CDR2 from the germline V gene are MNHNS and SASEGT. Findings of the study overall: The model made its ophthalmopathy prediction, and onset followed a median around six months later.

The sequencing input was blood. This sequence originates from a woman in her 30s with Graves' hyperthyroidism. The J gene is TRBJ2-5, the V gene TRBV6-1; TRBD1 agrees at 7 bases. The CDR3 spells CASRDRTQETQYF. CDR3 sequence (DNA): TGTGCCAGCAGGGACAGGACGCAAGAGACCCAGTACTTC.